This T cell receptor beta chain is drawn from a study of radiation and T cells in renal cell carcinoma. V gave up 7 bases and J gave up 8 bases, with 17 bases separating them. Germline CDR1 is SGHAT and CDR2 is FQNNGV. The CDR3 is 13 residues long. Produced via immunoSEQ multiplex PCR; TCRdb's table is partial and in-frame only. The sample records about 150,000 clones, about 87% being singletons. Time point here: blood 2 weeks post-SBRT. Treatment here: 15 Gy SBRT to primary tumor, nephrectomy 4 weeks later. This chain connects TRBV11-2 to TRBJ1-2, with TRBD1 as a possible D gene (5 bases). Sequenced here: blood, sampled from a patient whose treatment included radiotherapy and nephrectomy. The clonotype comes from a woman in her fifties or sixties with renal cell carcinoma. This CDR3 reads CASTLSGGFGYTF. CDR3 coding DNA: TGTGCCAGCACCCTGTCGGGGGGGTTCGGCTACACCTTC.